This is a list of T cell receptor beta chains from one sample in a study of T cell repertoires in aging, cancer and after chemotherapy. TCRdb called the multiplex PCR reads again in MiXCR, with one record for every CDR3 protein. The sample consists of more than 1,300 distinct CDR3 sequences, 40% to 55% of them appearing once. The sequenced sample consisted of blood. The receptors originated from a human donor with a blood cancer. Both conserved end residues are part of each CDR3. D genes are given only for firm matches. Not all rows give a size; the values are once, few, many and, for expanded clones, a class.

V gene: TRBV7-9
D gene: -
clone size: -
J gene: TRBJ2-6
CDR3 DNA: TGTGCCAGCAGCCCAACGCCCAACCGTAGAGTCTCTGGGGCCAACGTCCTGACTTTC
CDR3 protein: CASSPTPNRRVSGANVLTF

V gene: TRBV11-1
D gene: -
clone size: large
J gene: TRBJ2-3
CDR3 DNA: TGTGCCAGCAGCTTGGGAGACAGGAGCACAGATACGCAGTATTTT
CDR3 protein: CASSLGDRSTDTQYF

V gene: TRBV6-1
D gene: -
clone size: few
J gene: TRBJ2-6
CDR3 DNA: TGTGCCAGCAGTGCAGATATCTCTGGGGCCAACGTCCTGACTTTC
CDR3 protein: CASSADISGANVLTF

V gene: TRBV20-1
D gene: TRBD1
clone size: -
J gene: TRBJ1-1
CDR3 DNA: TGCAGTGCTGGAGGGGACAGCACTGAAGCTTTCTTT
CDR3 protein: CSAGGDSTEAFF

V gene: TRBV20-1
D gene: -
clone size: -
J gene: TRBJ1-2
CDR3 DNA: TGCAGTGCTAGTGGGGGAGCCGGAGTTAACTATGGCTACACCTTC
CDR3 protein: CSASGGAGVNYGYTF

V gene: TRBV29-1
D gene: TRBD1
clone size: -
J gene: TRBJ2-2
CDR3 DNA: TGCAGCGTTGAAGGGACAGGTGTACACGGGGAGCTGTTTTTT
CDR3 protein: CSVEGTGVHGELFF

V gene: TRBV19
D gene: -
clone size: -
J gene: TRBJ1-2
CDR3 DNA: TGTGCCAGTAGTATGCGACCGGGCCTCGGCTATGGCTACACCTTC
CDR3 protein: CASSMRPGLGYGYTF

V gene: TRBV30
D gene: TRBD1
clone size: few
J gene: TRBJ1-5
CDR3 DNA: TGTGCCTGGAGTGGGGACAGAAGCAATCAGCCCCAGCATTTT
CDR3 protein: CAWSGDRSNQPQHF

V gene: TRBV7-2
D gene: -
clone size: -
J gene: TRBJ2-5
CDR3 DNA: TGTGCCAGCAGCTTGTTAACAGGTCAAGAGACCCAGTACTTC
CDR3 protein: CASSLLTGQETQYF

V gene: TRBV6-1
D gene: TRBD1
clone size: -
J gene: TRBJ2-7
CDR3 DNA: TGTGCCAGCAGAGCCGGGACAGGGGGAGACTACGAGCAGTACTTC
CDR3 protein: CASRAGTGGDYEQYF

V gene: TRBV19
D gene: TRBD2
clone size: -
J gene: TRBJ2-1
CDR3 DNA: TGTGCCACTCGGGGGCGGACTAGCGCCGACAATGAGCAGTTCTTC
CDR3 protein: CATRGRTSADNEQFF

V gene: TRBV7-2
D gene: -
clone size: -
J gene: TRBJ1-1
CDR3 DNA: TGTGCCAGCAGCGCCAACAGGGTCGGAACTGAAGCTTTCTTT
CDR3 protein: CASSANRVGTEAFF

V gene: TRBV5-6
D gene: -
clone size: few
J gene: TRBJ2-7
CDR3 DNA: TGTGCCAGCAGCTTGCGATCGGCAGGGCCCTACGAGCAGTACTTC
CDR3 protein: CASSLRSAGPYEQYF

V gene: TRBV5-1
D gene: -
clone size: -
J gene: TRBJ2-6
CDR3 DNA: TGCGCCAGCACACTTTCCTCTGGGGCCAACGTCCTGACTTTC
CDR3 protein: CASTLSSGANVLTF

V gene: TRBV4-1
D gene: TRBD2
clone size: -
J gene: TRBJ2-5
CDR3 DNA: TGCGCCAGCAGCCAGGGAGGGCTCGGTGAGACCCAGTACTTC
CDR3 protein: CASSQGGLGETQYF

V gene: TRBV6-5
D gene: -
clone size: -
J gene: TRBJ1-2
CDR3 DNA: TGTGCCAGCTCACCACTATTAGAGTCTAACTATGGCTACACCTTC
CDR3 protein: CASSPLLESNYGYTF